These 9 T cell receptor beta chains were all obtained from the same sample, sequenced in a study of shared clonotypes between healthy human individuals. Method: immunoSEQ multiplex PCR; TCRdb's copy keeps in-frame clones and lacks some. The repertoire holds around 700,000 clones, with around 90% as singletons. Positively selected for CCR7, the CD45RO-negative cells used as naive CD8 cells excluded terminally differentiated effector memory CD45RA+ cells. Material: naive CD8+ T cells sorted from blood. Receptors originate from a man aged 30-40 years in good health.

A remark on this clone: This sample includes further DNA sequences coding for the same CDR3. The chain couples TRBV19 to TRBJ2-7, with TRBD1 matching over 10 bases. The germline V gene encodes CDR1 LNHDA and CDR2 SQIVND (reference sequence). The CDR3 is made up of 14 amino acids. The ends lost 6 bases at V and 3 bases at J; junction bases unmatched: 5. As DNA, the CDR3 is TGTGCCAGTAGCGCCGGGACAGGGGACTACGAGCAGTACTTC. Translation: CASSAGTGDYEQYF.

V and J are TRBV29-1 and TRBJ1-2; TRBD1 aligns across 7 bases. Trimming at V came to 7 bases and at J to 0 bases, leaving 8 bases not matched to a gene. The germline CDR1 and CDR2 sequences are SQVTM and ANQGSEA. The CDR3 runs 14 residues. The CDR3 spells CSAYLTGTNYGYTF. CDR3 nucleotides: TGCAGCGCCTACTTGACAGGGACTAACTATGGCTACACCTTC.

The J gene is TRBJ2-3, the V gene TRBV9, with D unresolved. This CDR3 has 12 amino acids. The ends were cut back, 3 bases at V and 7 bases at J, with 9 bases in the middle. CDR1 is SGDLS and CDR2 is YYNGEE in the germline V gene. The CDR3 here is CASSASSNTQYF. CDR3 in DNA: TGTGCCAGCAGCGCCTCTTCAAATACGCAGTATTTT.

J is TRBJ2-1 and V is TRBV4-2; the D is unclear. CDR1 LGHNA and CDR2 YNFKEQ come from the germline V gene. The V and J ends lost 1 base and 9 bases respectively, with 10 bases between them. This CDR3 comprises 13 residues. CDR3 residues: CASSQGIGREQFF. CDR3 in DNA: TGTGCCAGCAGCCAAGGAATAGGACGTGAGCAGTTCTTC.

The chain combines TRBV5-8 with TRBJ1-1, with D unresolved. The CDR3 spans 12 residues. Trimming stripped 0 bases from V and 8 bases from J, with 8 bases between. Germline assignment: CDR1 SGHTS and CDR2 YDEGEE. The CDR3 coding sequence is TGTGCCAGCAGCTTGGGGGCGTCAGAAGCTTTCTTT. This translates into CASSLGASEAFF.

The V gene is TRBV7-9, the J gene TRBJ1-2, with a tentative D call TRBD1 (6 bases). Germline-derived CDR1 and CDR2 are SEHNR and FQNEAQ (reference sequence). V was trimmed by 5 bases and J by 3 bases, leaving 16 bases between them. The CDR3 has 15 residues. This chain's CDR3 is CASSHYRVLDYGYTF. The CDR3 DNA follows: TGTGCCAGCAGCCATTACAGGGTTTTGGACTATGGCTACACCTTC.

V and J are TRBV27 and TRBJ2-7, with D perhaps assigned TRBD1 or TRBD2 (5 bases each). Trimming shortened V by 0 bases and J by 3 bases, and 15 bases separated the two germline ends. The CDR3 has 16 amino acids. The germline V gene has CDR1 MNHEY and CDR2 SMNVEV (reference sequence). CDR3: CASSLSTGPKVYEQYF. DNA of the CDR3: TGTGCCAGCAGTTTATCAACGGGACCAAAAGTCTACGAGCAGTACTTC.

The chain carries TRBV27 and TRBJ2-7; 7 nucleotides line up with TRBD1. The J segment lost 2 bases and the V segment lost 3 bases, leaving 7 bases of the junction unmatched. In germline, CDR1 is MNHEY, CDR2 SMNVEV (reference sequence). This CDR3 is 15 amino acids long. CDR3 sequence (DNA): TGTGCCAGCAGTTTTTTACAGGGGATTGCCTACGAGCAGTACTTC. It yields the protein CASSFLQGIAYEQYF.

This chain joins TRBV9 and TRBJ2-3; no clear D. Trimming stripped 2 bases from V and 4 bases from J, with 11 bases between. Per germline, CDR1 SGDLS and CDR2 YYNGEE. The CDR3 extends over 14 amino acids. CDR3 in amino acids: CASSVGSSPDTQYF. In DNA, the CDR3 is TGTGCCAGCAGCGTGGGTTCTAGTCCAGATACGCAGTATTTT.